Shown below are 28 T cell receptor beta chains from a single sample sequenced in a study of radiotherapy plus CTLA-4 blockade in lung cancer. Sequenced by immunoSEQ multiplex PCR; TCRdb stores in-frame clones only, minus some. The top ten hold about 23% of the sample, which has approximately 77,000 clones, 78% seen once. The sample here was peripheral blood, taken from a patient treated with radiotherapy plus ipilimumab. These receptors were collected from a human donor with non-small cell lung cancer whose response to radiotherapy plus ipilimumab could not be evaluated. Some clones in this sample may be carry-over from other donors' samples.

This clone was seen a single time. The chain employs TRBV28 and TRBJ1-2; 11 bases fit TRBD1. The CDR3 totals 15 residues. The trim removed 4 bases at V and 5 bases at J, leaving 6 bases unmatched. The germline V gene has CDR1 MDHEN and CDR2 SYDVKM. Here the CDR3 reads CASSSGTGGRYGYTF. CDR3 nucleotides: TGTGCCAGCAGTTCCGGGACAGGGGGACGGTATGGCTACACCTTC.

The chain links TRBV7-2 to TRBJ2-7; tentative D call: TRBD1 (6 bases). Looked up from germline, CDR1 is SGHTA and CDR2 is FQGNSA. There are 15 residues in the CDR3. Trimming took 5 bases from V and 0 from J, leaving 14 bases between them. The CDR3 sequence is CASSLGQQSSYEQYF. The DNA for the CDR3 is TGTGCCAGCAGCCTCGGACAGCAGAGCTCCTACGAGCAGTACTTC.

V usage is TRBV28 and J usage is TRBJ2-5, with a tentative D call TRBD2 (7 bases). The DNA end is more similar to TRBJ2-7, so the J call may be wrong. The CDR3 loop spans 16 amino acids. CDR1 MDHEN and CDR2 SYDVKM come from the germline V gene. The DNA for the CDR3 is TGTGCCAGCAGTCAGCCAGGGCAAGGGGGGGCCTACGAGCAGTACTTC. This codes for CASSQPGQGGAYEQYF.

The chain couples TRBV5-1 to TRBJ1-1; D remains unclear. Looked up from germline, CDR1 is SGHRS and CDR2 is YFSETQ. The germline V and J ends were trimmed by 1 base and 3 bases, with 13 bases remaining between them. The CDR3 covers 15 residues. CDR3 nucleotides: TGCGCCAGCAGCTTGCAGGCGGGGATGCACACTGAAGCTTTCTTT. Protein product: CASSLQAGMHTEAFF.

The J gene is TRBJ1-2, the V gene TRBV4-1; D is uncertain. Germline CDR1 and CDR2: MGHRA and YSYEKL. V lost 5 bases, J lost 8 bases, and 15 bases lay in between. The CDR3 consists of 13 residues. CDR3 region: CASSARETRGYTF. In DNA form, the CDR3 reads TGCGCCAGCAGCGCCCGGGAGACGAGGGGCTACACCTTC.

The chain uses TRBV7-6 and TRBJ2-5, with 8 bases matching TRBD2. The trim removed 1 base at V and 4 bases at J, leaving 5 bases unmatched. The CDR3 sequence is 15 residues long. Germline V lookup: CDR1 SGHVS, CDR2 FNYEAQ. The CDR3 DNA follows: TGTGCCAGCAGCTTAGTTGGGACTAGATTAGAGACCCAGTACTTC. This encodes CASSLVGTRLETQYF. Variable domain in full (rest from reference TRBV7-6 and TRBJ2-5): GAGVSQSPRYKVTKRGQDVALRCDPISGHVSLYWYRQALGQGPEFLTYFNYEAQQDKSGLPNDRFSAERPEGSISTLTIQRTEQRDSAMYRCASSLVGTRLETQYFGPGTRLLVL.

This chain connects TRBV9 to TRBJ2-3; TRBD2 is a possible D gene (6 bases). Trimming pared 0 bases from V and 0 bases from J, leaving 11 bases between. Germline V gene lookup returns CDR1 SGDLS and CDR2 YYNGEE. This CDR3 has 16 residues. The CDR3 reads CASSVVGGTSTDTQYF. In DNA form, the CDR3 reads TGTGCCAGCAGCGTAGTGGGGGGTACGAGCACAGATACGCAGTATTTT.

This sequence joins TRBV19 and TRBJ2-1, with D possibly TRBD2 on 5 matching bases. Between the trimmed V and J ends, which lost 1 base and 1 base, there was a span of 8 bases. Per the germline V gene, CDR1 is LNHDA and CDR2 is SQIVND (reference sequence). The CDR3 runs 15 residues. The CDR3: CASSIGPGSYNEQFF. DNA of the CDR3: TGTGCCAGTAGTATAGGCCCGGGGTCCTACAATGAGCAGTTCTTC.

The CDR3 sequence is CASSQDGQGGQPQHF. The CDR3, as DNA: TGTGCCAGCAGCCAAGATGGACAGGGGGGTCAGCCCCAGCATTTT. The rearrangement uses TRBV4-2 and TRBJ1-5, with 10 bases aligning to TRBD1. The CDR3 sequence is 15 residues long. V gave up 0 bases and J gave up 6 bases; unmatched junction bases: 2. CDR1 is LGHNA and CDR2 is YNFKEQ in the germline V gene.

This clone was seen only a few times. The V and J genes are TRBV4-3 and TRBJ1-1, with D uncertain. V gave up 1 base and J gave up 3 bases, with 15 bases separating them. The CDR3 runs to 16 residues. Germline loops: CDR1 LGHNA, CDR2 YSLEER. In DNA form, the CDR3 reads TGCGCCAGCAGCCAAGTCTACGGGGTGTCGGACACTGAAGCTTTCTTT. Translating it yields CASSQVYGVSDTEAFF.

This clone was picked up a small number of times. The chain uses TRBV27 and TRBJ1-3; D may be TRBD1 (6 bases). The germline V gene has CDR1 MNHEY and CDR2 SMNVEV (reference sequence). The CDR3 is 15 amino acids. V was shortened by 5 bases and J by 1 base, with 12 bases between the two germline ends. The CDR3 here is CASSPWTASGNTIYF. CDR3 DNA: TGTGCCAGCAGTCCTTGGACAGCTTCTGGAAACACCATATATTTT.

The chain is built from TRBV29-1 and TRBJ2-1; 7 nucleotides match TRBD1. V was pared by 7 bases and J by 5 bases, with 11 bases of the junction left unmatched. The CDR3 totals 14 residues. Germline CDR1 and CDR2: SQVTM and ANQGSEA. CDR3: CSGRQGNKNNEQFF. For the CDR3, the DNA is TGCAGCGGAAGACAGGGTAATAAAAACAATGAGCAGTTCTTC.

The chain recombines TRBV27 with TRBJ2-7; a possible D gene is TRBD2 (6 bases). CDR3 length: 17 amino acids. The V end lost 1 base, the J end lost 3 bases, and 19 bases lay between the germline ends. Germline CDR1 reads MNHEY; CDR2 reads SMNVEV (reference sequence). The DNA of the CDR3 is TGTGCCAGCAGTTTATTCCTGGGCGGGGCCAGGCACTACGAGCAGTACTTC. Residues: CASSLFLGGARHYEQYF.

V is TRBV5-5 and J is TRBJ2-5; 8 bases fit TRBD2. Germline trimming cut 5 bases from V and 2 bases from J; bases unmatched to any gene: 14. Germline V gives CDR1 SGHKS, CDR2 YYEKEE (reference sequence). CDR3 length: 17 residues. As DNA, the CDR3 is TGTGCCAGCAGTTCGGCTGATTTCCGGGGGGGACAAGAGACCCAGTACTTC. Translated: CASSSADFRGGQETQYF.

V and J are TRBV6-1 and TRBJ2-7, with no clear D. CDR1 is MNHNS and CDR2 is SASEGT in the germline V gene. Trimming took off 4 bases at V and 0 bases at J, with 10 bases between the two ends. CDR3 length equals 14 residues. CDR3 nucleotides: TGTGCCAGCAGTGTTACGAGTAGCTCCTACGAGCAGTACTTC. As protein: CASSVTSSSYEQYF.

The chain uses TRBV2 and TRBJ2-3; TRBD1 might be the D (5 bases). Germline V lookup: CDR1 SNHLY, CDR2 FYNNEI. The CDR3 has 12 amino acids. V lost 4 bases to trimming and J lost 4 bases, with 6 bases between them. The CDR3 DNA reads as TGTGCCAGCAGTGGGGGCGCAGATACGCAGTATTTT. Its protein product is CASSGGADTQYF.

The chain recombines TRBV11-2 with TRBJ1-5, with TRBD1 matching over 10 bases. After removal of 5 bases from V and 4 bases from J, the junction contained 5 bases not matched to a gene. CDR3 length: 15 amino acids. From germline, CDR1 is SGHAT and CDR2 FQNNGV. As DNA, the CDR3 is TGTGCCAGCAGCCCGGGACAGGGGCTAAATCAGCCCCAGCATTTT. Protein: CASSPGQGLNQPQHF.

The chain links TRBV6-5 to TRBJ2-1, with TRBD1 matching 9 bases. This CDR3 has 15 amino acids. The J segment lost 3 bases and the V segment lost 2 bases, leaving 2 bases of the junction unmatched. Germline V CDR1 and CDR2: MNHEY, SVGAGI. As DNA, the CDR3 is TGTGCCAGCAGTTACAAGACAGGGGGCTACAATGAGCAGTTCTTC. Its protein is CASSYKTGGYNEQFF.

This chain joins TRBV18 and TRBJ2-1; 8 bases map to TRBD2. V shed 6 bases and J 9 bases; nucleotides not matched to a gene: 16. CDR3 length equals 16 residues. Germline-derived CDR1 and CDR2 are KGHSH and LQKENI. The CDR3 reads CASSPSTGGAFGEQFF. The CDR3, as DNA: TGTGCCAGCTCCCCCAGCACGGGGGGGGCCTTCGGTGAGCAGTTCTTC.

The rearrangement joins TRBV6-1 to TRBJ2-1; D is ambiguous. The CDR3 totals 15 residues. Germline CDR1 reads MNHNS; CDR2 reads SASEGT. Trimming stripped 4 bases from V and 0 bases from J, with 10 bases between. The CDR3, as DNA: TGTGCCAGCAGTGTCAGACAAAACTCCTACAATGAGCAGTTCTTC. This sequence encodes CASSVRQNSYNEQFF.

V gene TRBV5-6 combines with J gene TRBJ1-1; 7 bases map to TRBD1. V dropped 6 bases and J dropped 4; count of bases not matched to a gene: 9. This CDR3 is 14 amino acids long. Germline CDR1 SGHDT, CDR2 YYEEEE. DNA of the CDR3: TGTGCCAGCAACCTACAGGGGCCGAGCACTGAAGCTTTCTTT. Translated, it gives CASNLQGPSTEAFF.

The gene calls are TRBV18 and TRBJ1-4; D is possibly TRBD1 (5 bases). CDR3 length: 14 amino acids. Trimming left V 3 bases short and J 0 bases short, with 5 bases between. CDR1 is KGHSH, CDR2 LQKENI, per germline. This CDR3 is CASSPTATNEKLFF. In DNA, the CDR3 is TGTGCCAGCTCACCGACAGCAACTAATGAAAAACTGTTTTTT.

This chain uses TRBV6-5 with TRBJ2-7, with 8 bases that match TRBD1. V was clipped by 1 base and J by 3 bases; unmatched bases: 2. The CDR3 is 14 amino acids. The germline CDR1 and CDR2 sequences are MNHEY and SVGAGI. This CDR3 is CASSYFGTGYEQYF. CDR3 DNA sequence: TGTGCCAGCAGTTACTTCGGGACAGGCTACGAGCAGTACTTC.

The CDR3 sequence is CASSLGRTSGGDTQYF. DNA for the CDR3: TGTGCCAGCAGCTTAGGAAGGACTAGCGGGGGGGATACGCAGTATTTT. This chain joins TRBV7-9 and TRBJ2-3, with 14 bases identical to TRBD2. CDR3 length: 16 residues. The germline gives CDR1 SEHNR, CDR2 FQNEAQ (reference sequence). The J segment lost 6 bases and the V segment lost 1 base, leaving 3 bases of the junction unmatched.

The rearrangement links TRBV4-1 to TRBJ2-7, with D possibly TRBD2 on 6 matching bases. The CDR3 contains 13 residues. The V end lost 1 base, the J end lost 7 bases, and 11 bases lay between the germline ends. Per the germline V gene, CDR1 is MGHRA and CDR2 is YSYEKL. Here the CDR3 DNA reads TGCGCCAGCAGCCAAGCGGAGGGGAGGGAGCAGTACTTC. Amino acid sequence: CASSQAEGREQYF.

The gene calls are TRBV29-1 and TRBJ2-7; 7 positions match TRBD1. CDR1 and CDR2 from the germline V gene are SQVTM and ANQGSEA. The CDR3 sequence is 13 residues long. After removal of 4 bases from V and 4 bases from J, the junction contained 7 bases not matched to a gene. CDR3 in amino acids: CSVVGDRSYEQYF. The CDR3 DNA reads TGCAGCGTTGTAGGGGACAGAAGTTACGAGCAGTACTTC.

The J gene is TRBJ2-5, the V gene TRBV5-1; 7 positions match TRBD1. Germline loops: CDR1 SGHRS, CDR2 YFSETQ. The length of the CDR3 is 15 residues. V shed 1 base, J shed 5 bases, and the junction held 8 bases outside the gene matches. CDR3 in DNA: TGCGCCAGCAGCTTGACAGGGGACGTCGGCGAGACCCAGTACTTC. As protein: CASSLTGDVGETQYF.

This clone came up many times. This chain links TRBV6-1 with TRBJ1-5; TRBD1 is a possible D gene (5 bases). Trimming took 5 bases from V and 0 from J, leaving 11 bases between them. The germline V gene has CDR1 MNHNS and CDR2 SASEGT. This CDR3 has 15 amino acids. The CDR3 sequence is CASSSQDNSNQPQHF. CDR3 coding DNA: TGTGCCAGCAGTTCACAGGACAATAGCAATCAGCCCCAGCATTTT.